Listed here are 2 T cell receptor beta chains from one sample, sequenced in a study of CD8 T cells in ankylosing spondylitis. Notes on the study in general: One TCR beta motif, made up of under ten highly homologous variants, appeared characteristic of ankylosing spondylitis blood.

TCRdb reanalysed the 5' RACE reads using MiXCR and keeps one entry per CDR3 protein. The table includes fewer than 450,000 distinct CDR3 sequences, 15% to 20% detected once. These receptors' targets are unknown. The material sequenced was blood, either unsorted or a sorted T cell fraction (not recorded which). The receptors stem from a male donor with ankylosing spondylitis.

This clonotype was counted a few times. The rearrangement joins TRBV18 to TRBJ1-1; D ambiguous. V lost 1 base and J lost 8, with 11 bases in between. The CDR3 is made up of 13 amino acids. Germline CDR1 is KGHSH and CDR2 is LQKENI. The chain's CDR3 is CASSPQREEEAFF. In DNA form, the CDR3 reads TGTGCCAGCTCACCACAGAGGGAGGAAGAAGCTTTCTTT.

This sequence joins TRBV6-1 and TRBJ1-5; tentatively, D is TRBD1 (6 bases). Deletions cut 4 bases from V and 0 bases from J, with 16 bases between. CDR3 length: 17 residues. Per the germline V gene, CDR1 is MNHNS and CDR2 is SASEGT. The CDR3 spells CASSVRWGPFSNQPQHF. CDR3 DNA: TGTGCCAGCAGTGTACGCTGGGGGCCCTTTAGCAATCAGCCCCAGCATTTT.